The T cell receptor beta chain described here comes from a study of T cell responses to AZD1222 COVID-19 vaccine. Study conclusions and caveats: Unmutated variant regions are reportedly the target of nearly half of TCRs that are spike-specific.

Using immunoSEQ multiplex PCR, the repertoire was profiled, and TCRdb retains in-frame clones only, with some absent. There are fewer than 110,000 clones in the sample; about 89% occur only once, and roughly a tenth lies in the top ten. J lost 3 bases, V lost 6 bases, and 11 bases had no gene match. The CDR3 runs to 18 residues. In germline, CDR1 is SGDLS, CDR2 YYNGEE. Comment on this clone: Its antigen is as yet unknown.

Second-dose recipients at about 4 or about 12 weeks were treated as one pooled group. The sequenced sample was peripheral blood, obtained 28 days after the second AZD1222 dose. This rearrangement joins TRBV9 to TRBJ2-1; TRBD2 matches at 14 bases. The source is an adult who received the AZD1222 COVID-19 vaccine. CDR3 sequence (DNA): TGTGCCAGCAACCCCTTGGGGACTAGCGGGGGAGGCTACAATGAGCAGTTCTTC. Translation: CASNPLGTSGGGYNEQFF.